This is a list of T cell receptor beta chains from one sample in a study of blood T cell repertoires in COVID-19. Sequencing was performed with immunoSEQ multiplex PCR; in TCRdb, only in-frame clones are kept and a portion is missing. In the table there are some 260,000 clones, more than 75% of which are singletons. The source material was peripheral blood. Source of these receptors: a woman aged 35 to 49 who had recovered from COVID-19. Each CDR3 is given with its conserved first and last residue. A D gene is named only where the DNA matches it firmly. Rows may omit the clone size; those that give it use once, few, many or a size class.

TRBV6-6	.	TRBD1	TRBJ2-7	CASSWDRAYEQYF	TGTGCCAGCAGTTGGGACAGGGCCTACGAGCAGTACTTC
TRBV7-6	once	TRBD1	TRBJ2-7	CASSLRTGGLEQYF	TGTGCCAGCAGCTTACGGACAGGGGGTCTCGAGCAGTACTTC
TRBV7-2	.	.	TRBJ2-5	CASSPDSQETQYF	TGTGCCAGCAGCCCGGACAGCCAAGAGACCCAGTACTTC
TRBV5-1	.	.	TRBJ1-6	CASSLVGRGGNSPLHF	TGCGCCAGCAGCTTGGTGGGTAGGGGGGGTAATTCACCCCTCCACTTT
TRBV6-2/TRBV6-3	.	TRBD2	TRBJ2-3	CASSYGGLAPSTDTQYF	TGTGCCAGCAGTTACGGCGGACTAGCGCCGAGCACAGATACGCAGTATTTT
TRBV6-2/TRBV6-3	.	.	TRBJ2-3	CASSFAEATDTQYF	TGTGCCAGCAGTTTTGCAGAGGCCACAGATACGCAGTATTTT
TRBV21-1	.	.	TRBJ2-7	CASWWGTSGTHYEQYF	TGTGCCAGCTGGTGGGGGACTAGCGGGACCCACTACGAGCAGTACTTC
TRBV27	.	.	TRBJ1-1	CASSLGPLGSEAFF	TGTGCCAGCAGTTTAGGGCCCCTCGGGAGTGAAGCTTTCTTT
TRBV15	.	.	TRBJ1-1	CATSRDRGASNTEAFF	TGTGCCACCAGCAGAGATCGGGGAGCCTCGAACACTGAAGCTTTCTTT
TRBV27	.	.	TRBJ1-2	CASSLGAVGPYTF	TGTGCCAGCAGTTTAGGGGCGGTCGGGCCCTACACCTTC
TRBV18	.	TRBD1	TRBJ1-3	CASSPRQGRPLGNTIYF	TGTGCCAGCTCACCACGACAGGGGCGACCTCTGGGAAACACCATATATTTT
TRBV6-4	.	TRBD1	TRBJ2-4	CASSARTGGGNIQYF	TGTGCCAGCAGTGCCCGGACAGGTGGGGGAAACATTCAGTACTTC
TRBV12-3/TRBV12-4	.	TRBD1	TRBJ1-2	CASTPGQGYGYTF	TGTGCCAGCACCCCGGGACAGGGCTATGGCTACACCTTC
TRBV11-2	.	.	TRBJ1-1	CASSLGRGGTEAFF	TGTGCCAGCAGCTTAGGGAGGGGGGGCACTGAAGCTTTCTTT
TRBV6-2/TRBV6-3	.	TRBD1	TRBJ2-1	CASSRDRVSYNEQFF	TGTGCCAGCAGCCGAGACAGGGTCTCCTACAATGAGCAGTTCTTC
TRBV3-1/TRBV3-2	once	TRBD1	TRBJ2-5	CASSQDGDRAQETQYF	TGTGCCAGCAGCCAAGATGGGGACAGGGCCCAAGAGACCCAGTACTTC
TRBV18	.	TRBD1	TRBJ1-2	CASSPPSVRGQGYTF	TGTGCCAGCTCACCACCGTCTGTCAGGGGGCAAGGCTACACCTTC
TRBV29-1	.	.	TRBJ2-4	CSVRGRLAKNIQYF	TGCAGCGTTCGCGGAAGACTGGCCAAAAACATTCAGTACTTC
TRBV7-9	.	TRBD2	TRBJ2-2	CASTRTSGPGELFF	TGTGCCAGCACCCGGACTAGCGGCCCCGGGGAGCTGTTTTTT
TRBV7-2	.	.	TRBJ1-1	CASSLGGSRERGEAFF	TGTGCCAGCAGCTTAGGAGGTAGCAGGGAAAGGGGTGAAGCTTTCTTT
TRBV4-2	few	.	TRBJ1-1	CASSQETRTEAFF	TGTGCCAGCAGCCAAGAGACACGCACTGAAGCTTTCTTT
TRBV24-1	once	.	TRBJ2-2	CATGGNTGELFF	TGTGCCACAGGGGGGAACACCGGGGAGCTGTTTTTT
TRBV5-4	.	.	TRBJ2-7	CASSLVGGGQYF	TGTGCCAGCAGCTTGGTTGGGGGAGGGCAGTACTTC
TRBV6-5	.	TRBD1	TRBJ1-3	CASGDRSHSGNTIYF	TGTGCCAGCGGGGACAGGAGCCACTCTGGAAACACCATATATTTT
TRBV28	.	TRBD1	TRBJ2-5	CASRTTGTGGGETQYF	TGTGCCAGCAGGACCACCGGGACAGGGGGTGGGGAGACCCAGTACTTC
TRBV30	.	TRBD1	TRBJ1-6	CAWSRQGNNSPLHF	TGTGCCTGGAGTCGACAGGGGAATAATTCACCCCTCCACTTT
TRBV5-4	.	.	TRBJ2-1	CASSSDWVRDNEQFF	TGTGCCAGCAGCTCAGATTGGGTTCGGGACAATGAGCAGTTCTTC
TRBV10-3	.	.	TRBJ1-5	CATNRGGGGLPQHF	TGTGCCACCAATAGGGGGGGAGGGGGTCTGCCCCAGCATTTT
TRBV20-1	once	TRBD1	TRBJ1-1	CSASLWTGRKGDTEAFF	TGCAGTGCTAGTTTGTGGACAGGCCGTAAGGGGGACACTGAAGCTTTCTTT
TRBV2	.	.	TRBJ2-5	CAGATTPETQYF	TGTGCCGGCGCCACTACCCCAGAGACCCAGTACTTC
TRBV7-2	.	.	TRBJ1-1	CASSLVSQGEAFF	TGTGCCAGCAGCTTAGTATCGCAGGGTGAAGCTTTCTTT
TRBV9	.	TRBD2	TRBJ2-7	CASSPGTTYEQYF	TGTGCCAGCAGCCCCGGGACTACCTACGAGCAGTACTTC
TRBV30	.	.	TRBJ2-7	CAWRRTRAEQYF	TGTGCCTGGAGGAGGACCAGGGCCGAGCAGTACTTC
TRBV7-9	.	.	TRBJ1-5	CASSGSRADGNQPQHF	TGTGCCAGCAGCGGGAGTCGTGCGGATGGCAATCAGCCCCAGCATTTT
TRBV5-5	.	.	TRBJ1-4	CASSGPGPTNEKLFF	TGTGCCAGCAGCGGTCCGGGTCCAACTAATGAAAAACTGTTTTTT
TRBV7-9	.	TRBD1	TRBJ2-1	CASSPRTGPDEQFF	TGTGCCAGCAGCCCCCGGACAGGGCCCGATGAGCAGTTCTTC
TRBV6-5	.	.	TRBJ1-6	CASSYSRIGNSPLHF	TGTGCCAGCAGTTACTCGCGGATTGGGAATTCACCCCTCCACTTT
TRBV4-1	.	.	TRBJ1-1	CASSQGPLVGDRAFF	TGCGCCAGCAGCCAGGGGCCCCTAGTCGGTGACAGAGCTTTCTTT
TRBV7-2	.	.	TRBJ1-5	CASSLDFRSNQPQHF	TGTGCCAGCAGCTTAGATTTTCGGAGCAATCAGCCCCAGCATTTT
TRBV29-1	.	.	TRBJ2-2	CSVQAANTGELFF	TGCAGCGTTCAGGCCGCGAACACCGGGGAGCTGTTTTTT
TRBV5-6	.	TRBD1	TRBJ1-6	CASSFATGANNSPLHF	TGTGCCAGCAGCTTCGCCACAGGGGCGAATAATTCACCCCTCCACTTT
TRBV10-3	.	.	TRBJ1-5	CAISESVQGGQPQHF	TGTGCCATCAGTGAGTCCGTCCAGGGAGGCCAGCCCCAGCATTTT
TRBV9	.	TRBD1	TRBJ1-2	CASTPGTGYYGYTF	TGTGCCAGCACCCCGGGGACAGGATACTATGGCTACACCTTC
TRBV11-2	.	.	TRBJ2-3	CASSLPGAGDTQYF	TGTGCCAGCAGCCTCCCCGGGGCGGGGGATACGCAGTATTTT
TRBV19	few	TRBD1	TRBJ1-1	CASSPRDRAPTEAFF	TGTGCCAGTAGTCCCCGGGACAGGGCGCCCACTGAAGCTTTCTTT
TRBV27	.	TRBD2	TRBJ2-1	CASSLPASGPRYNEQFF	TGTGCCAGCAGTTTACCGGCTAGCGGGCCCCGCTACAATGAGCAGTTCTTC
TRBV19	once	TRBD1	TRBJ2-6	CASSTDRGLRGANVLTF	TGTGCCAGTAGTACAGACAGGGGGCTACGGGGGGCCAACGTCCTGACTTTC